Presented here are 18 T cell receptor beta chains from one specimen sequenced in a study of T cells in Graves' hyperthyroidism and ophthalmopathy. RNA transcripts were the template for amplifying TCR beta CDR3 regions. First-round RT-PCR of the TCR CDR3 relied on the HTBI primer set. One entry per CDR3 protein, called by TCRdb with MiXCR from the multiplex PCR reads. The sample contains under 400,000 distinct CDR3 sequences, about 20% of which appear only once. Sequencing was performed on blood. The receptors derive from a woman aged 50 to 60 with Graves' hyperthyroidism.

This clonotype was observed a handful of times. The V and J genes are TRBV29-1 and TRBJ1-1; no firm D call. The CDR3 has 13 residues. CDR1 and CDR2 (germline): SQVTM, ANQGSEA. Trimming removed 0 bases at V and 4 bases at J, with 9 bases between. CDR3 coding DNA: TGCAGCGTTGAAGATGGGGAGGGCACTGAAGCTTTCTTT. It codes for CSVEDGEGTEAFF.

Many counts were recorded for this clonotype. The rearrangement links TRBV6-2 or TRBV6-3 to TRBJ2-1; weak D call: TRBD1 (6 bases). Between the trimmed V and J ends, which lost 6 bases and 6 bases, there was a span of 18 bases. The CDR3 length is 15 residues. Germline V gene lookup returns CDR1 MNHEY and CDR2 SVGEGT. In DNA form, the CDR3 reads TGTGCCAGCAGCCACCCCAGGGGTCAGTCCAATGAGCAGTTCTTC. It yields the protein CASSHPRGQSNEQFF.

In its sample, this clonotype was seen many times. V gene TRBV12-3 or TRBV12-4 combines with J gene TRBJ2-1; 15 positions match TRBD2. The J segment lost 0 bases and the V segment lost 6 bases, leaving 6 bases of the junction unmatched. This CDR3 spans 18 amino acids. The CDR3 DNA follows: TGTGCCAGCAGCACGGGACTAGCGGGAGGATTCTCCTACAATGAGCAGTTCTTC. It specifies CASSTGLAGGFSYNEQFF.

This clonotype was observed a few times. The chain is built from TRBV6-1 and TRBJ1-6, with TRBD1 matching over 9 bases. J lost 7 bases, V lost 7 bases, and 8 bases had no gene match. Per the germline V gene, CDR1 is MNHNS and CDR2 is SASEGT. The CDR3 consists of 15 residues. The CDR3 DNA is TGTGCCAGCAAAGTCTTGACAGGGGGGAATTCACCCCTCCACTTT. Its protein is CASKVLTGGNSPLHF.

This clonotype appeared a few times. V gene TRBV5-1 combines with J gene TRBJ2-2, with 7 bases identical to TRBD1. The CDR3 is made up of 16 amino acids. Germline trimming cut 4 bases from V and 3 bases from J; bases unmatched to any gene: 9. Germline V gene data show CDR1 as SGHRS and CDR2 as YFSETQ. In DNA form, the CDR3 reads TGCGCCAGCAGCCAGAGGCCAGACAGGGACACCGGGGAGCTGTTTTTT. Its translation is CASSQRPDRDTGELFF.

The rearrangement joins TRBV20-1 to TRBJ2-2; TRBD1 or TRBD2 may be the D gene (6 bases each). The length of the CDR3 is 15 residues. Trimming shortened V by 2 bases and J by 3 bases, and 13 bases separated the two germline ends. Germline-derived CDR1 and CDR2 are DFQATT and SNEGSKA (reference sequence). The DNA for the CDR3 is TGCAGTGCTAGATATGGGGGGCCCGACACCGGGGAGCTGTTTTTT. This encodes CSARYGGPDTGELFF.

The gene calls are TRBV11-2 and TRBJ2-3; TRBD2 matches at 13 bases. With V trimmed by 5 bases and J by 2 bases, 4 bases remained unmatched. Germline CDR1 and CDR2: SGHAT and FQNNGV. The CDR3 is 16 residues long. CDR3 nucleotide sequence: TGTGCCAGCAGCCAGACTAGCGGGGGGCTCACAGATACGCAGTATTTT. Protein sequence: CASSQTSGGLTDTQYF.

This clonotype showed up many times. V usage is TRBV11-2 and J usage is TRBJ2-1, with TRBD2 matching 8 bases. Unmatched junction bases numbered 13, after V lost 2 bases and J lost 7 bases. This CDR3 region has 17 residues. CDR1 is SGHAT and CDR2 is FQNNGV in the germline V gene. Here the CDR3 reads CASSLFSAVAGWNEQFF. Here the CDR3 DNA reads TGTGCCAGCAGCTTATTTTCTGCGGTAGCGGGGTGGAATGAGCAGTTCTTC.

This clonotype was counted ten times or more. CDR3 loop: CASSSSGWGTDTQYF. The CDR3 DNA reads as TGTGCCAGCAGCTCCTCGGGTTGGGGAACAGATACGCAGTATTTT. The chain uses TRBV12-3 or TRBV12-4 and TRBJ2-3, with D hard to call. The V gene lost 6 bases and the J gene lost 3 bases, with 16 bases spanning the gap. This CDR3 contains 15 residues.

V gene TRBV6-5 combines with J gene TRBJ2-5; tentatively, D is TRBD1 (5 bases). The CDR3 is 15 residues long. CDR1 is MNHEY and CDR2 is SVGAGI in the germline V gene. With 0 bases removed from V and 5 bases from J, the gap between germline ends came to 13 bases. The CDR3 DNA reads as TGTGCCAGCAGTTACTCGGGCAGGGTGGGTGAGACCCAGTACTTC. The encoded protein is CASSYSGRVGETQYF.

This clonotype was observed many times. CDR3 region: CASSLSGRTYNEQFF. CDR3 DNA sequence: TGTGCCAGCAGCTTATCAGGGAGAACCTACAATGAGCAGTTCTTC. This chain links TRBV7-6 with TRBJ2-1; D may be TRBD1 or TRBD2 (5 bases each). The V and J ends lost 2 bases and 2 bases respectively, with 10 bases between them. The length of the CDR3 is 15 residues. CDR1 is SGHVS, CDR2 FNYEAQ, per germline.

The chain has TRBV19 and TRBJ1-2, with D possibly being TRBD1 (6 bases). The CDR3 sequence is 15 residues long. The germline gives CDR1 LNHDA, CDR2 SQIVND (reference sequence). The ends were cut back, 5 bases at V and 7 bases at J, with 20 bases in the middle. This CDR3 reads CASSPQGSGASGYTF. The CDR3 DNA reads as TGTGCCAGTAGTCCACAGGGTTCCGGGGCGAGTGGCTACACCTTC.

This clonotype was picked up a small number of times. A much larger clone sits a single nucleotide away, making a read error possible. As DNA, the CDR3 is TGTGCCAGCAGCCCATCATTCGACAGGGTATACGAGCAGTACTTC. Encoded protein: CASSPSFDRVYEQYF. The J gene is TRBJ2-7, the V gene TRBV7-2; 7 bases fit TRBD1. The CDR3 loop spans 15 amino acids. Germline V lookup: CDR1 SGHTA, CDR2 FQGNSA. V dropped 5 bases and J dropped 4; count of bases not matched to a gene: 11.

The CDR3 loop reads CASSYGVASNEQFF. The CDR3 DNA sequence: TGTGCCAGCAGCTACGGTGTGGCGAGCAATGAGCAGTTCTTC. V gene TRBV5-6 combines with J gene TRBJ2-1; no reliable D call. With 3 bases removed from V and 6 bases from J, the gap between germline ends came to 13 bases. CDR1 is SGHDT and CDR2 is YYEEEE in the germline V gene. The CDR3 totals 14 residues.

The genes are TRBV20-1 and TRBJ2-1; 9 nucleotides line up with TRBD1. CDR1 and CDR2 (germline): DFQATT, SNEGSKA (reference sequence). V lost 8 bases and J lost 0; bases outside the gene matches: 8. This CDR3 spans 15 amino acids. CDR3 sequence (DNA): TGCAGTCCAAACGGACAGGGGAGCTCCTACAATGAGCAGTTCTTC. This encodes CSPNGQGSSYNEQFF.

J is TRBJ2-3 and V is TRBV6-1; D gene ambiguous. Germline V lookup: CDR1 MNHNS, CDR2 SASEGT. The V gene lost 6 bases and the J gene lost 4 bases, with 17 bases spanning the gap. The CDR3 runs 15 residues. CDR3: CASRSQLPPPDTQYF. The CDR3, as DNA: TGTGCCAGCAGGTCACAGCTTCCCCCTCCAGATACGCAGTATTTT.

This clonotype was found a few times. J is TRBJ2-2 and V is TRBV5-1, with 7 positions matching TRBD1. The CDR3 has 14 residues. Germline CDR1 is SGHRS and CDR2 is YFSETQ. J was trimmed by 1 base and V by 6 bases; bases with no gene match: 3. The CDR3 is CASTWTGNTGELFF. The DNA of the CDR3 is TGCGCCAGCACGTGGACAGGGAACACCGGGGAGCTGTTTTTT. The full variable domain, with the rest looked up from reference TRBV5-1 and TRBJ2-2, is KAGVTQTPRYLIKTRGQQVTLSCSPISGHRSVSWYQQTPGQGLQFLFEYFSETQRNKGNFPGRFSGRQFSNSRSEMNVSTLELGDSALYLCASTWTGNTGELFFGEGSRLTVL.

With respect to this clonotype: A much bigger clone sits one base away, suggesting this may be a read error. The chain has TRBV6-9 and TRBJ1-4; TRBD1 agrees at 11 bases. The CDR3 sequence is 17 residues long. CDR1 is MNHGY, CDR2 SVAAGI, per germline. The CDR3 bases are TGTGCCAGCAGTTACCAACGACCCGGGACAGGGGGTGAAAAAATGTTTTTT. Translated, it gives CASSYQRPGTGGEKMFF.